This is a list of T cell receptor beta chains from one sample in a study of CD8 T cells in Susac syndrome. One entry per CDR3 protein results from TCRdb running MiXCR on the immunoSEQ multiplex PCR reads. The table lists about 180,000 distinct CDR3 sequences, under 95% of them singletons, with roughly 0.11% in the top ten. Input material: CD4+ T cells from PBMCs. These receptor sequences come from a human donor with Susac syndrome. Both conserved end residues are part of each CDR3. The order of the fields is V gene, clone size, J gene, D gene, CDR3 DNA, CDR3 protein. A D gene is named only where the DNA matches it firmly. Some rows mark clone size as missing; the rest say once, few, many or name a class of expanded clone.

TRBV12-5	NA	TRBJ1-6	NA	TGTGCTAGTGGTTGGGTCGACAGAACCAATTCACCCCTCCACTTT	CASGWVDRTNSPLHF
TRBV3-1	NA	TRBJ2-5	NA	TGTGCCAGCAGCCTGGACCCCGGGCGGCGGACCCAGTACTTC	CASSLDPGRRTQYF
TRBV24-1	NA	TRBJ2-7	NA	TGTGCCACCATGAGAGGGTCCTACGAGCAGTACTTC	CATMRGSYEQYF
TRBV2	NA	TRBJ1-3	NA	TGTGCCAGCAAATACAGTGGGGACTCTGGAAACACCATATATTTT	CASKYSGDSGNTIYF
TRBV4-2	NA	TRBJ2-5	NA	TGTGCCAGCAGCCAAAGACCCGGCGAGGGAGAAGAGACCCAGTACTTC	CASSQRPGEGEETQYF
TRBV15	once	TRBJ2-1	NA	TGTGCCACCAGGGGGCTAGGCTTCTCCTACAATGAGCAGTTCTTC	CATRGLGFSYNEQFF
TRBV29-1	NA	TRBJ2-5	NA	TGCAGCGTTGTGCAGGTCCAAGAGACCCAGTACTTC	CSVVQVQETQYF
TRBV5-1	NA	TRBJ2-3	TRBD1	TGCGCCAGCAGCCAGGACAGGCCTGGGGATACGCAGTATTTT	CASSQDRPGDTQYF
TRBV11-2	NA	TRBJ1-5	NA	TGTGCCAGCAGCTTAGATTATGGGGATCGTCAGCCCCAGCATTTT	CASSLDYGDRQPQHF
TRBV12-5	NA	TRBJ2-7	TRBD1	TGTGCTAGTGGTTACGACAGGGGTTACGAGCAGTACTTC	CASGYDRGYEQYF
TRBV4-2	NA	TRBJ1-5	TRBD1	TGTGCCAGCAGCCAGGACAGGGGGAATCAGCCCCAGCATTTT	CASSQDRGNQPQHF
TRBV16	NA	TRBJ1-1	NA	TGTGCCAGCAGCCAATCCCGCGGGGGGACGGGCACTGAAGCTTTCTTT	CASSQSRGGTGTEAFF
TRBV18	NA	TRBJ2-1	NA	TGTGCCAGCTCACCGCCGACTTGGAACTCCTACAATGAGCAGTTCTTC	CASSPPTWNSYNEQFF
TRBV12-5	NA	TRBJ2-2	TRBD1	TGTGCTAGTGGTCCCTCAACAGGGGGCCGCACCGGGGAGCTGTTTTTT	CASGPSTGGRTGELFF
TRBV7-2	NA	TRBJ2-3	NA	TGTGCCAGCAGCTTAGGGGTGGGGCCAACAGATACGCAGTATTTT	CASSLGVGPTDTQYF
TRBV5-1	few	TRBJ1-1	NA	TGCGCCAGCAGCTCCAGGACGGCGAACACTGAAGCTTTCTTT	CASSSRTANTEAFF
TRBV3-1	NA	TRBJ2-1	TRBD2	TGTGCCAGCAGCCTGGGGGAGGGTGAGCAGTTCTTC	CASSLGEGEQFF
TRBV7-9	NA	TRBJ2-3	TRBD2	TGTGCCAGCAGCTTCAGAGCGGGGGCCACAGATACGCAGTATTTT	CASSFRAGATDTQYF
TRBV29-1	NA	TRBJ2-5	NA	TGCAGCGTTGGCTGGGGAGGGGGCAGGGAGACCCAGTACTTC	CSVGWGGGRETQYF
TRBV12-3/TRBV12-4	once	TRBJ1-1	TRBD1	TGTGCCAGCAGTTGGGGACAGGGACCCTACCAAGCTTTCTTT	CASSWGQGPYQAFF
TRBV29-1	once	TRBJ2-3	NA	TGCAGCGCCGTGATACGGGGAAAGCGTAGCACAGATACGCAGTATTTT	CSAVIRGKRSTDTQYF
TRBV28	NA	TRBJ2-5	NA	TGTGCCAGCAGTTTATACGTGTCCCGAGAGACCCAGTACTTC	CASSLYVSRETQYF
TRBV7-9	NA	TRBJ1-2	NA	TGTGCCAGCAGCATAGAAGTTGGTGGCTACACCTTC	CASSIEVGGYTF
TRBV3-1	NA	TRBJ2-4	TRBD1	TGTGCCAGCAGCCCCAGACAGGGAGCGGCCAAAAACATTCAGTACTTC	CASSPRQGAAKNIQYF
TRBV7-9	few	TRBJ2-1	TRBD1	TGTGCCAGCAGCTCCGGGACAGGGGCCTACAATGAGCAGTTCTTC	CASSSGTGAYNEQFF
TRBV20-1	NA	TRBJ2-1	TRBD2	TGCAGTGCCTCCGGGACTAAAACGTACAATGAGCAGTTCTTC	CSASGTKTYNEQFF
TRBV6-5	NA	TRBJ2-5	NA	TGTGCCAGCAGGATGACAGACCAAGAGACCCAGTACTTC	CASRMTDQETQYF
TRBV6-5	NA	TRBJ1-6	TRBD1	TGTGCCAGCAGACCTGACAGGGGGGATTCACCCCTCCACTTT	CASRPDRGDSPLHF
TRBV9	NA	TRBJ1-5	NA	TGTGCCAGCAGCGTCGGGGGAGGATATCAGCCCCAGCATTTT	CASSVGGGYQPQHF
TRBV30	NA	TRBJ1-1	NA	TGTGCCTGGAGTGGGGCCAGTGAGGCTTTCTTT	CAWSGASEAFF
TRBV6-6	NA	TRBJ1-5	NA	TGTGCCAGCGGGACGCGGCAGCCCCAGCATTTT	CASGTRQPQHF
TRBV6-1	NA	TRBJ2-5	TRBD1	TGTGCCAGCAGGGCAGGACAGGGGGGCGAGACCCAGTACTTC	CASRAGQGGETQYF
TRBV12-3/TRBV12-4	NA	TRBJ2-4	NA	TGTGCCAGCAGCCGTCCCGGCAGGGCCAAAAACATTCAGTACTTC	CASSRPGRAKNIQYF
TRBV19	NA	TRBJ2-2	NA	TGTGCCAGTAGTATAGATACGGGGACATCAAACACCGGGGAGCTGTTTTTT	CASSIDTGTSNTGELFF
TRBV18	NA	TRBJ2-3	NA	TGTGCCAGCTCACCACCAAGTCAGGGTACAGCAGATACGCAGTATTTT	CASSPPSQGTADTQYF
TRBV2	NA	TRBJ1-5	NA	TGTGCCAGCAGTGAATCCGGGGATCTGGGGCCCCAGCATTTT	CASSESGDLGPQHF
TRBV12-3/TRBV12-4	NA	TRBJ1-5	NA	TGTGCCAGCAAAGGGGGGACTTATAATCAGCCCCAGCATTTT	CASKGGTYNQPQHF
TRBV11-2	NA	TRBJ2-3	NA	TGTACCAGCAGCTTTTTTGGGGGACTCACAGATACGCAGTATTTT	CTSSFFGGLTDTQYF
TRBV7-2	NA	TRBJ2-7	NA	TGTGCCAGCAGCGTTCTAGCGCTGAGCTCCTACGAGCAGTACTTC	CASSVLALSSYEQYF